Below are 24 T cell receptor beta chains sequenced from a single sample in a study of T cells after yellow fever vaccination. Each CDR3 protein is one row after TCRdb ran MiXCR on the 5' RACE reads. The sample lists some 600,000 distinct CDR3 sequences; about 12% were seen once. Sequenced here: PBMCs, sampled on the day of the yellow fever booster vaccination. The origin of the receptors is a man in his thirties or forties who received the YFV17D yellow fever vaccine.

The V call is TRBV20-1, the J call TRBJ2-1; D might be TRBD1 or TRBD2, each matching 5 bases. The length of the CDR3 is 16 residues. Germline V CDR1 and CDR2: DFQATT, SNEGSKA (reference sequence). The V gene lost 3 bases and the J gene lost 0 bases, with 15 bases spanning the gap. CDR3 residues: CSARTTGASSYNEQFF. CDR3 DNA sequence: TGCAGTGCTAGGACTACCGGGGCCAGCTCCTACAATGAGCAGTTCTTC.

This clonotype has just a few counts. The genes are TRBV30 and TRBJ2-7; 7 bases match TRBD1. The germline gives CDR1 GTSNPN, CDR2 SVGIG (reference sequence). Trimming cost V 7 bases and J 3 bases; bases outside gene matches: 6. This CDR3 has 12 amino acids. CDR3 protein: CALDRTNYEQYF. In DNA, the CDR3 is TGTGCCTTGGACAGGACGAACTACGAGCAGTACTTC.

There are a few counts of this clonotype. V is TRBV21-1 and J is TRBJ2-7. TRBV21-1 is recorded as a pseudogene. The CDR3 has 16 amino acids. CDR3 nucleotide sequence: TGTGCCAGCAGCAACCTTCTCTCTATTACACCTTACGAGCAGTACTTC. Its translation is CASSNLLSITPYEQYF.

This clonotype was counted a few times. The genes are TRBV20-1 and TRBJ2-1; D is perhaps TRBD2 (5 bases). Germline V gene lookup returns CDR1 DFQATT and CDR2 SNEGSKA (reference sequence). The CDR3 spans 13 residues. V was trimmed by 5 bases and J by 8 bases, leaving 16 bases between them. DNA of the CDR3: TGCAGTGCTCCAGGAGGACCAGCATATGAGCAGTTCTTC. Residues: CSAPGGPAYEQFF.

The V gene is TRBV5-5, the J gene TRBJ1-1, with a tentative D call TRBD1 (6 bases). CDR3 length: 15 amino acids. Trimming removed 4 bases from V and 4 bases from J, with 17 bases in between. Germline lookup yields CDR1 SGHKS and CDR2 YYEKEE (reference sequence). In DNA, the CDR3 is TGTGCCAGCAGCCCCGGACTGGGGGCGGGCACTGAAGCTTTCTTT. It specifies CASSPGLGAGTEAFF.

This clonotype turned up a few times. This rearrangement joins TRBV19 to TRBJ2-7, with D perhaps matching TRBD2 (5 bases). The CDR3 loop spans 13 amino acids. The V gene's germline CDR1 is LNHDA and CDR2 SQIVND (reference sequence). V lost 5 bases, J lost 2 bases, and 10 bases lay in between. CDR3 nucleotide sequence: TGTGCCAGTAGTGTTGGACTGACCTACGAGCAGTACTTC. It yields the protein CASSVGLTYEQYF.

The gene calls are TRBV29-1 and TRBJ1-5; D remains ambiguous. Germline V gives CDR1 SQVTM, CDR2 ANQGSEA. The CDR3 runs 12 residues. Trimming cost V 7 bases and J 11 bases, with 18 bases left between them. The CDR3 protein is CSARSVDLSQHF. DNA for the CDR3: TGCAGCGCTAGATCAGTGGATCTGTCCCAGCATTTT.

Here the CDR3 reads CATPQGTAGTQYF. Here the CDR3 DNA reads TGTGCCACCCCACAGGGAACGGCAGGTACGCAGTATTTT. This chain connects TRBV24-1 to TRBJ2-3; maybe TRBD1 (6 bases). Germline V gene sequence: CDR1 KGHDR, CDR2 SFDVKD. The CDR3 is 13 residues long. V was cut by 9 bases and J by 8 bases, with 17 bases left in between.

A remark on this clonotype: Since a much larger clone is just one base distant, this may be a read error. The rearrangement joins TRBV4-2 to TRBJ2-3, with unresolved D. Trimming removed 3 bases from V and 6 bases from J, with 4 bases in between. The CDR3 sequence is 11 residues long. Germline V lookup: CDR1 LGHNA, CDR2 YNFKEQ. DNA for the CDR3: TGTGCCAGCAGCCAGAGGGATACGCAGTATTTT. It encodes CASSQRDTQYF.

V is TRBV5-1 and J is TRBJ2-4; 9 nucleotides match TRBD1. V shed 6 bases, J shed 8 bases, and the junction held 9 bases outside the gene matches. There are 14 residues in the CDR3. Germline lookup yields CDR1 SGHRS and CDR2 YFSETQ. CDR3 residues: CASKSGTGLDIQYF. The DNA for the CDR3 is TGCGCCAGCAAGTCCGGGACAGGGTTAGACATTCAGTACTTC.

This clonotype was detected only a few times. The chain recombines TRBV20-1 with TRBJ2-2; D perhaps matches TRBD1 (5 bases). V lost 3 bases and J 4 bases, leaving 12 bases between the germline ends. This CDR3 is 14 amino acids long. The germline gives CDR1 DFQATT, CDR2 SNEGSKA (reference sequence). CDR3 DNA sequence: TGCAGTGCTAGGAACCAGGGAACCACCGGGGAGCTGTTTTTT. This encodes CSARNQGTTGELFF.

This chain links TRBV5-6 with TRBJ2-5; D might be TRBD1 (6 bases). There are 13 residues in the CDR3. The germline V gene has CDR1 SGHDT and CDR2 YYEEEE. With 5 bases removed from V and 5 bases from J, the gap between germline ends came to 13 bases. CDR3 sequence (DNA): TGTGCCAGCAGACAGGGAGCTTATGAGACCCAGTACTTC. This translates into CASRQGAYETQYF.

CDR3 in amino acids: CASSPQTTTGLLNIQYF. Here the CDR3 DNA reads TGTGCCAGCAGTCCACAGACTACTACTGGGCTCCTAAACATTCAGTACTTC. The chain is built from TRBV6-1 and TRBJ2-4; TRBD2 is a possible D gene (5 bases). CDR1 is MNHNS and CDR2 is SASEGT in the germline V gene. The CDR3 spans 17 residues. The ends were cut back, 5 bases at V and 6 bases at J, with 23 bases in the middle.

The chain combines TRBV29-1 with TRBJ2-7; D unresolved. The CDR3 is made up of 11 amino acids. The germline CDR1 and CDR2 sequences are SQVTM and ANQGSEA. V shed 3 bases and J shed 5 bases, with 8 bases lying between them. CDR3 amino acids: CSVESGHEQYF. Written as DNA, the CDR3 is TGCAGCGTTGAGTCAGGTCACGAGCAGTACTTC.

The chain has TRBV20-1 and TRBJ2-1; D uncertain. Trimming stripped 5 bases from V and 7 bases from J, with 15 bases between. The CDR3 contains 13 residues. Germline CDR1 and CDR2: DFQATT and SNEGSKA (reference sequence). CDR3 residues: CSAHNPGPNEQFF. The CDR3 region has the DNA TGCAGTGCTCATAACCCGGGCCCGAATGAGCAGTTCTTC.

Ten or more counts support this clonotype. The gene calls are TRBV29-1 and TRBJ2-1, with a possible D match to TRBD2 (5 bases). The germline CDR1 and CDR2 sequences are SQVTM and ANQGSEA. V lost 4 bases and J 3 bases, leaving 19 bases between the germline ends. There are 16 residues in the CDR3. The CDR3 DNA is TGCAGCGTTGGTCTAGCCGGCGCCCTCCGCTACAATGAGCAGTTCTTC. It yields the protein CSVGLAGALRYNEQFF.

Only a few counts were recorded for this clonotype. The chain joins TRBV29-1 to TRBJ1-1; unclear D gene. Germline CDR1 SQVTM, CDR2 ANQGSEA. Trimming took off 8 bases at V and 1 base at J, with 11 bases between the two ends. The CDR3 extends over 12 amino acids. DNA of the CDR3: TGCAGCACATCTCGGGGGAACACTGAAGCTTTCTTT. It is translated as CSTSRGNTEAFF.

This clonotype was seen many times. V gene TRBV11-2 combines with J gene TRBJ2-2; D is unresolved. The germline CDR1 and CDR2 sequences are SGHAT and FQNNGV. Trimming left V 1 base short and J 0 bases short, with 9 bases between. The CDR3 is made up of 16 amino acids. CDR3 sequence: CASSLGRRANTGELFF. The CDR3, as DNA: TGTGCCAGCAGCTTAGGCCGCCGGGCGAACACCGGGGAGCTGTTTTTT.

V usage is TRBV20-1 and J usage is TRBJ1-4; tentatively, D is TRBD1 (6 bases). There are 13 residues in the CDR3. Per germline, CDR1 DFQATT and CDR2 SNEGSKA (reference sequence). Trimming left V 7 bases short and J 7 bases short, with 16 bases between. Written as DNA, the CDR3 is TGCAGTGTTACCGGGAGGGGGGGTGAAAAACTGTTTTTT. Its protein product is CSVTGRGGEKLFF.

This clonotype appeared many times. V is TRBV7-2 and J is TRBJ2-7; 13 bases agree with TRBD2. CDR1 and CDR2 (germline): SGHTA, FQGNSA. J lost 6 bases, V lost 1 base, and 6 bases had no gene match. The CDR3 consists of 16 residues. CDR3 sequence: CASSLDRTSGRSEQYF. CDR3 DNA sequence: TGTGCCAGCAGCTTAGATCGGACTAGCGGGAGAAGCGAGCAGTACTTC.

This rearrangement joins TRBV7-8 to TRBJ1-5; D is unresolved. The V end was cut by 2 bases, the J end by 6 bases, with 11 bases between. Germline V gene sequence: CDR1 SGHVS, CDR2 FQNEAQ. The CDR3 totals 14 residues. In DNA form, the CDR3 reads TGTGCCAGCAGCTTAACCTTTGGCGGTCAGCCCCAGCATTTT. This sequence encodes CASSLTFGGQPQHF.

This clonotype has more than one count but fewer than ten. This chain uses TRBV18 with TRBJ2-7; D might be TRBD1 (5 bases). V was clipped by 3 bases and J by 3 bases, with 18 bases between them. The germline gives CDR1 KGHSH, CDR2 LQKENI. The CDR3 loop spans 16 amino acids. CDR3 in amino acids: CASSPPDSLRGYEQYF. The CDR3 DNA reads TGTGCCAGCTCACCCCCCGACAGTCTTAGGGGCTACGAGCAGTACTTC.

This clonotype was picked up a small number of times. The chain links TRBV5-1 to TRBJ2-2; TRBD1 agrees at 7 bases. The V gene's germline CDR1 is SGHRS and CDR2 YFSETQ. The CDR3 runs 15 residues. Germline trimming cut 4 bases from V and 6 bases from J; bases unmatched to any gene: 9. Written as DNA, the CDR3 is TGCGCCAGCAGCCAAGACAGGGCGGTTGCCGGGGAGCTGTTTTTT. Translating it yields CASSQDRAVAGELFF. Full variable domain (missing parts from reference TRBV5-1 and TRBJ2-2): KAGVTQTPRYLIKTRGQQVTLSCSPISGHRSVSWYQQTPGQGLQFLFEYFSETQRNKGNFPGRFSGRQFSNSRSEMNVSTLELGDSALYLCASSQDRAVAGELFFGEGSRLTVL.

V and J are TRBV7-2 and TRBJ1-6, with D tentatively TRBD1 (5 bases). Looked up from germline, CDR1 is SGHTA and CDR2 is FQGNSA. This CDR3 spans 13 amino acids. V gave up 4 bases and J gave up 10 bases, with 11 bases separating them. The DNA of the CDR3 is TGTGCCAGCAGCTCCAGGGTGGAGTCACCCCTCCACTTT. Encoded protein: CASSSRVESPLHF. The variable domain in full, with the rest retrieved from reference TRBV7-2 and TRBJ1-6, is GAGVSQSPSNKVTEKGKDVELRCDPISGHTALYWYRQSLGQGLEFLIYFQGNSAPDKSGLPSDRFSAERTGGSVSTLTIQRTQQEDSAVYLCASSSRVESPLHFGNGTRLTVT.